The T cell receptor beta chain under discussion was sequenced for a study of T-cell reconstitution after alpha-beta-depleted transplantation in children. General study points: Among T cells one year after transplant, newly produced cells accounted for most counts and diversity.

As regards this clonotype: What it recognizes is unknown.

Preparation of the TCRbeta library used unique molecular identifiers. Using its own MiXCR run on the PCR reads, TCRdb lists one record per CDR3 protein. The top ten clones hold 4.5% to 5.5% of a sample with hundreds of thousands of distinct CDR3 sequences, 24% of them seen once. Deletions cut 2 bases from V and 8 bases from J, with 16 bases between. CDR1 SGHRS and CDR2 YFSETQ come from the germline V gene. The CDR3 is made up of 14 amino acids. The TCR comes from a female patient aged 2-10 years who had a stem cell transplant for congenital amegakaryocytic thrombocytopenia, so the T cells may come from the graft donor. The chain links TRBV5-1 to TRBJ1-1, with no clear D. Sequencing was performed on PBMCs, mostly from graft donor cells, taken 360 days after TCRalphabeta/CD19-depleted stem cell transplant. The CDR3 sequence: CASSFAGALFEAFF. The CDR3 DNA sequence: TGCGCCAGCAGCTTTGCCGGAGCTCTGTTCGAAGCTTTCTTT.